This TCR beta chain was profiled in a study of blood T cell repertoires in COVID-19. CDR3 size: 15 residues. Germline V gene data show CDR1 as MGHRA and CDR2 as YSYEKL. J lost 5 bases, V lost 3 bases, and 7 bases had no gene match. Repertoires were generated with immunoSEQ multiplex PCR, while TCRdb's copy carries only in-frame clones and drops some. The sample has about 270,000 clones, around 89% seen once. Sequencing used PBMCs or T cells enriched from blood (not recorded which). This clonotype was obtained from a woman in her 30s with acute COVID-19. The V and J genes are TRBV4-1 and TRBJ2-5; 9 bases are shared with TRBD1. CDR3 sequence (DNA): TGCGCCAGCAGCCAGGACAGGGGAGAGCGGGAGACCCAGTACTTC. Amino acids: CASSQDRGERETQYF.